The present T cell receptor beta chain was sequenced within a study of blood T cell repertoires in COVID-19. Per the original data handling: The authors estimated nucleated cell counts from reference gene primer amplification. Sequenced by immunoSEQ multiplex PCR; TCRdb stores in-frame clones only, minus some. V and J calls and clone size follow that table, whereas D and trimming were derived from the DNA. The table records 230,000 or so clones, 80% to 85% of them present only once. Germline V gene sequence: CDR1 MNHEY, CDR2 SVGAGI. The CDR3 is 15 amino acids. V lost 5 bases, J lost 8 bases, and 5 bases stayed unmatched.

This clonotype was sampled from a man aged 25-40 years with active or convalescent COVID-19. This sequence joins TRBV6-5 and TRBJ2-1; 14 bases map to TRBD2. Sequencing was done on a sample of peripheral blood. The CDR3 sequence: CASSPGLAGAYEQFF. As DNA, the CDR3 is TGTGCCAGCAGTCCGGGACTAGCGGGAGCCTATGAGCAGTTCTTC.